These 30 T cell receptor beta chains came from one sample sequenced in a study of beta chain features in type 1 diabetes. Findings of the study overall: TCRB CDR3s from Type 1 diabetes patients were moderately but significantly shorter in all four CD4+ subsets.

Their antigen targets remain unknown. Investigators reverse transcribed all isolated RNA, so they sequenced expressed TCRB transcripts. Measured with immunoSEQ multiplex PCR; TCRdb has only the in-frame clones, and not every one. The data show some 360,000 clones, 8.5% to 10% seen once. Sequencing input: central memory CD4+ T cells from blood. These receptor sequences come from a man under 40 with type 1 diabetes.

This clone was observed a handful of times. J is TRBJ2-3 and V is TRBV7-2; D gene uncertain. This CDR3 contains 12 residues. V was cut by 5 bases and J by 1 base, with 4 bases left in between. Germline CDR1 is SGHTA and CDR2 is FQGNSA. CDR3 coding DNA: TGTGCCAGCAGCCCGTGCACAGATACGCAGTATTTT. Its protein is CASSPCTDTQYF.

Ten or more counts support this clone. CDR3 amino acids: CASTKASTGNEAFF. CDR3 sequence (DNA): TGTGCCAGCACAAAAGCTTCTACTGGGAATGAAGCTTTCTTT. The J gene is TRBJ1-1, the V gene TRBV6-5; D uncertain. Trimming removed 7 bases from V and 7 bases from J, with 19 bases in between. The CDR3 covers 14 residues. CDR1 is MNHEY and CDR2 is SVGAGI in the germline V gene.

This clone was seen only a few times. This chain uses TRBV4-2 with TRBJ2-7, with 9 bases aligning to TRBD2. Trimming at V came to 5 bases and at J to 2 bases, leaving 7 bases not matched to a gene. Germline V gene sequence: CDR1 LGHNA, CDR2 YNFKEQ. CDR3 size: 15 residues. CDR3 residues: CASSLASGTAYEQYF. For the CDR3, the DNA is TGTGCCAGCAGCTTGGCTAGCGGGACAGCCTACGAGCAGTACTTC.

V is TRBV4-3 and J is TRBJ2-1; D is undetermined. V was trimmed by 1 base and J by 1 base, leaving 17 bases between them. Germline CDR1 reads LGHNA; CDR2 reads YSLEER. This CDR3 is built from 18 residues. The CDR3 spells CASSQGGIAAASYNEQFF. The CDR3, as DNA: TGCGCCAGCAGCCAAGGGGGTATCGCCGCCGCTTCCTACAATGAGCAGTTCTTC.

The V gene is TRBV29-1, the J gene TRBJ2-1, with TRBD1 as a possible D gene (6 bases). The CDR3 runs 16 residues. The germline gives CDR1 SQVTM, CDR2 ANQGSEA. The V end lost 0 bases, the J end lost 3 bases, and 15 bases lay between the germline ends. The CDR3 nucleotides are TGCAGCGTTGAAGACGGCACAGGGCGAGACTACAATGAGCAGTTCTTC. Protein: CSVEDGTGRDYNEQFF.

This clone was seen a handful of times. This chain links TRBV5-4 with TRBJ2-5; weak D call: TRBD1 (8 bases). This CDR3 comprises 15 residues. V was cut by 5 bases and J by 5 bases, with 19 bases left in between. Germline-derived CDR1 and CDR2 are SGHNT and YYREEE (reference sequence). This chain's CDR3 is CASSYGGQGGETQYF. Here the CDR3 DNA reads TGTGCCAGCAGTTATGGCGGACAGGGAGGGGAGACCCAGTACTTC.

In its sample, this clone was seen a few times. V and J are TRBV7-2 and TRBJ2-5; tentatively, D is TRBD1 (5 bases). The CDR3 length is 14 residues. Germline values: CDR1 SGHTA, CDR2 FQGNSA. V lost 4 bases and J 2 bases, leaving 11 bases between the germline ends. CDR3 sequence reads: CASSYQTEQETQYF. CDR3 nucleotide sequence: TGTGCCAGCAGCTACCAGACAGAGCAAGAGACCCAGTACTTC.

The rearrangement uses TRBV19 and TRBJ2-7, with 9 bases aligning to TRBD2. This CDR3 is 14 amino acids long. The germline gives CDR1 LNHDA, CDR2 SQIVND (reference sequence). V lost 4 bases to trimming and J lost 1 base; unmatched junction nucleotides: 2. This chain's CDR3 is CASSRSGRSYEQYF. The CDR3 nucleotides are TGTGCCAGTAGTAGGAGCGGGAGGTCCTACGAGCAGTACTTC.

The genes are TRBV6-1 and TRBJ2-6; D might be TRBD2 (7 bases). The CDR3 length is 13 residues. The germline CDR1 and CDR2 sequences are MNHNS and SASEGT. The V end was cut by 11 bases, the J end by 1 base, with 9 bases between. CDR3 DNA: TGTGCCGGGAGGGGGTCTGGGGCCAACGTCCTGACTTTC. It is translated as CAGRGSGANVLTF.

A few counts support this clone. The CDR3 is CASSEAGVLGTIQYF. Written as DNA, the CDR3 is TGTGCCAGCAGTGAAGCTGGGGTACTCGGAACCATTCAGTACTTC. The chain links TRBV6-1 to TRBJ2-4; no clear D gene. The CDR3 has 15 amino acids. Trimming left V 0 bases short and J 9 bases short, with 15 bases between. In germline, CDR1 is MNHNS, CDR2 SASEGT.

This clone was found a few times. The CDR3, as DNA: TGCGCCGGCCGGACAGGGGGCGCGGGGCTTCTCCACTACGAGCAGTACTTC. Translated, it gives CAGRTGGAGLLHYEQYF. This rearrangement joins TRBV10-1 to TRBJ2-7, with TRBD1 matching 11 bases. V dropped 11 bases and J dropped 3; count of bases not matched to a gene: 18. The CDR3 has 17 amino acids. Germline CDR1 reads WNHNN; CDR2 reads SYGVQD (reference sequence).

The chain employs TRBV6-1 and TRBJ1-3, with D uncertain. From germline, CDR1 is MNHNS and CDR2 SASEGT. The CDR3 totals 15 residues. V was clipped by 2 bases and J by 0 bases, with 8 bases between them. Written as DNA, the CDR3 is TGTGCCAGCAGTGAACTGAAGTACTCTGGAAACACCATATATTTT. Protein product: CASSELKYSGNTIYF.

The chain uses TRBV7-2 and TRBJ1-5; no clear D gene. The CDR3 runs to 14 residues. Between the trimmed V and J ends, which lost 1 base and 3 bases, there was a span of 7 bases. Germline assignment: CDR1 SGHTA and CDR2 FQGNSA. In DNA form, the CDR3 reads TGTGCCAGCAGCTTAGGGCAGACCAATCAGCCCCAGCATTTT. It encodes CASSLGQTNQPQHF. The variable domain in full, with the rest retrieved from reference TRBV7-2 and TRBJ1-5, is GAGVSQSPSNKVTEKGKDVELRCDPISGHTALYWYRQSLGQGLEFLIYFQGNSAPDKSGLPSDRFSAERTGGSVSTLTIQRTQQEDSAVYLCASSLGQTNQPQHFGDGTRLSIL.

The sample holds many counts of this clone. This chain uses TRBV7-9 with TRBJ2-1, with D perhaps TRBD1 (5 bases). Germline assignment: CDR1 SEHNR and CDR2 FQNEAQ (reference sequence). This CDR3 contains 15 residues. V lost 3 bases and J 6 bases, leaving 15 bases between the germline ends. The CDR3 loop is CASSFQGSYGNEQFF. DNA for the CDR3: TGTGCCAGCAGCTTCCAGGGTAGCTATGGCAATGAGCAGTTCTTC.

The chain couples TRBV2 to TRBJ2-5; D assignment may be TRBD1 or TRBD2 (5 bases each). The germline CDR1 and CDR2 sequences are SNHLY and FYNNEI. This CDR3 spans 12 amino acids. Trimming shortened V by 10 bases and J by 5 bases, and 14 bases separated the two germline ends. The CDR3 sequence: CANRDEGETQYF. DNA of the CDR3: TGTGCCAACCGGGATGAGGGGGAGACCCAGTACTTC.

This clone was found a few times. The DNA of the CDR3 is TGTGCCAGTAGTCCCGGGACTAGCGGGAATGGGTACGAGCAGTACTTC. It encodes CASSPGTSGNGYEQYF. The V gene is TRBV19, the J gene TRBJ2-7; 13 bases fit TRBD2. The CDR3 runs to 16 residues. Germline CDR1 LNHDA, CDR2 SQIVND (reference sequence). V lost 5 bases and J lost 4; bases outside the gene matches: 8.

The CDR3 DNA follows: TGTGCCAGCAGCTTTCGGTCGGGGACAGCGAACACCGGGGAGCTGTTTTTT. It codes for CASSFRSGTANTGELFF. The rearrangement uses TRBV7-2 and TRBJ2-2; 7 positions match TRBD1. Unmatched junction bases numbered 7, after V lost 3 bases and J lost 0 bases. This CDR3 has 17 amino acids. The germline V gene has CDR1 SGHTA and CDR2 FQGNSA.

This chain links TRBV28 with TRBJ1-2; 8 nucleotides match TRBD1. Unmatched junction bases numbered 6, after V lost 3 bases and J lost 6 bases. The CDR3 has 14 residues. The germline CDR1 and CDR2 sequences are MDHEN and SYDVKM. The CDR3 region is CASSFSRGRDGYTF. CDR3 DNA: TGTGCCAGCAGTTTTTCCAGGGGGCGTGATGGCTACACCTTC.

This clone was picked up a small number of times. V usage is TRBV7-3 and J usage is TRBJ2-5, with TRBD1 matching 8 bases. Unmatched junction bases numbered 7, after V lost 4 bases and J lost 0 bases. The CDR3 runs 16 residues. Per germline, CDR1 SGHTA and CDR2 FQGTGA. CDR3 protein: CASSSRQGKDQETQYF. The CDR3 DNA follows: TGTGCCAGCAGCTCCCGACAGGGGAAGGACCAAGAGACCCAGTACTTC.

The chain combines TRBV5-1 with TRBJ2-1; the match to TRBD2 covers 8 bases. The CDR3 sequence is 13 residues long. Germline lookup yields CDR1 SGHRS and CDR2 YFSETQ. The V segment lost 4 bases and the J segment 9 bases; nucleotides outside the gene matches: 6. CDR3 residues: CASSPGGTGEQFF. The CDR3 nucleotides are TGCGCCAGCAGCCCGGGAGGGACGGGTGAGCAGTTCTTC.

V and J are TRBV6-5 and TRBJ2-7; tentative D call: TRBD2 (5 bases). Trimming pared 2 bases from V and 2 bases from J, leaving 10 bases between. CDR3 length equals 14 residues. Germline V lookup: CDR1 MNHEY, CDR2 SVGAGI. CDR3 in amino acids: CASSYDGLTYEQYF. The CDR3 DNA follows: TGTGCCAGCAGTTACGACGGACTGACCTACGAGCAGTACTTC.

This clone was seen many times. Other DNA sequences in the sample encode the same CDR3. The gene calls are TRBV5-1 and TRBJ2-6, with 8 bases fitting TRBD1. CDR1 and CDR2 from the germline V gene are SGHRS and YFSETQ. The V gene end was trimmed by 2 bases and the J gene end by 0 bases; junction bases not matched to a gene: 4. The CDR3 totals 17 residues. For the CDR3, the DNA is TGCGCCAGCAGCTTTGGGACAGGTGCCTCTGGGGCCAACGTCCTGACTTTC. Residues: CASSFGTGASGANVLTF.

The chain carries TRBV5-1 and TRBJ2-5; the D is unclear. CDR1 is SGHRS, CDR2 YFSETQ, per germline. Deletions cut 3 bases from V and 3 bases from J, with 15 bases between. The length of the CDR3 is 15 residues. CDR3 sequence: CASSSTGVKEETQYF. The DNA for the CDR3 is TGCGCCAGCAGCTCGACCGGCGTGAAGGAAGAGACCCAGTACTTC.

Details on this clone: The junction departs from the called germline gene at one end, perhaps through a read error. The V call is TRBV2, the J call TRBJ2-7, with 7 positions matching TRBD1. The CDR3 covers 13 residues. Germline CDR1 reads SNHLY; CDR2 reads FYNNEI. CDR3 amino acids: CASSEAPDRDGRF. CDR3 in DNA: TGTGCCAGCAGTGAAGCGCCTGACAGGGATGGTCGCTTC.

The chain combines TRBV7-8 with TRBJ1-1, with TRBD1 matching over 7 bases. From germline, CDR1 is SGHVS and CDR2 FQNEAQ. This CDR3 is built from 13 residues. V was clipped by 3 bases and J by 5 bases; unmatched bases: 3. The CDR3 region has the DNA TGTGCCAGCAGCTTTCAACAGGGGACTGAAGCTTTCTTT. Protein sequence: CASSFQQGTEAFF.

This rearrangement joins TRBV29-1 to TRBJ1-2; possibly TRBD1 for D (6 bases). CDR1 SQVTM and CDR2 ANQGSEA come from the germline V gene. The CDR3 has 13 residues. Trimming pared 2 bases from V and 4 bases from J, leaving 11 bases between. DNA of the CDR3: TGCAGCGTTGAATATGGGGGCGGCTATGGCTACACCTTC. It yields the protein CSVEYGGGYGYTF.

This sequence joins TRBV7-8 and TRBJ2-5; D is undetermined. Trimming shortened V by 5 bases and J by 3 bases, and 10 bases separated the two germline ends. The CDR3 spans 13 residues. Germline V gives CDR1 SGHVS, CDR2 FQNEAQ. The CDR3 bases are TGTGCCAGCAGCCCGAACATTGAAGAGACCCAGTACTTC. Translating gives CASSPNIEETQYF.

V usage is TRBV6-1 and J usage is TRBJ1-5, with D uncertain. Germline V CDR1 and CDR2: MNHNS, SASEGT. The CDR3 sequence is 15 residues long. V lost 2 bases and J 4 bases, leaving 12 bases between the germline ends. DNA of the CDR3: TGTGCCAGCAGTGAAAAGATGGCGGGGAATCAGCCCCAGCATTTT. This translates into CASSEKMAGNQPQHF.

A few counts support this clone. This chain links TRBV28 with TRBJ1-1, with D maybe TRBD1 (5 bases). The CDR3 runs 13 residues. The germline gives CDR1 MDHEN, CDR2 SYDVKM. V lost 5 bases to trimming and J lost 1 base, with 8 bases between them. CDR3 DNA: TGTGCCAGCAGTAGGGGCTCGAACACTGAAGCTTTCTTT. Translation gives CASSRGSNTEAFF.

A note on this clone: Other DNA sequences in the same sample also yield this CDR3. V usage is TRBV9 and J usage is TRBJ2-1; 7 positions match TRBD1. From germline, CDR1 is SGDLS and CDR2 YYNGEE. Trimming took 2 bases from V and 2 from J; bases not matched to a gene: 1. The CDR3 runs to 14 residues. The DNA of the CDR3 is TGTGCCAGCAGCGTCGGACAGGCCTACAATGAGCAGTTCTTC. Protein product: CASSVGQAYNEQFF.